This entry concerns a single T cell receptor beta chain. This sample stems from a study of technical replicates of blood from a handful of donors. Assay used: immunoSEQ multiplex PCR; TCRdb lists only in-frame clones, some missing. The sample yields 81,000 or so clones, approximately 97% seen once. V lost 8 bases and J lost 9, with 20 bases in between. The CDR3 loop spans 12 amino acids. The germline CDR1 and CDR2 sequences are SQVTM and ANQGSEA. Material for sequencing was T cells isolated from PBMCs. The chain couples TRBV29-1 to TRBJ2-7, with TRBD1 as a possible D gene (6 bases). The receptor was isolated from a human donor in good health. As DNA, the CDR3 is TGCAGCTTTCAACAGGGCCCCAAGGCGCAGTACTTC. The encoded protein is CSFQQGPKAQYF.